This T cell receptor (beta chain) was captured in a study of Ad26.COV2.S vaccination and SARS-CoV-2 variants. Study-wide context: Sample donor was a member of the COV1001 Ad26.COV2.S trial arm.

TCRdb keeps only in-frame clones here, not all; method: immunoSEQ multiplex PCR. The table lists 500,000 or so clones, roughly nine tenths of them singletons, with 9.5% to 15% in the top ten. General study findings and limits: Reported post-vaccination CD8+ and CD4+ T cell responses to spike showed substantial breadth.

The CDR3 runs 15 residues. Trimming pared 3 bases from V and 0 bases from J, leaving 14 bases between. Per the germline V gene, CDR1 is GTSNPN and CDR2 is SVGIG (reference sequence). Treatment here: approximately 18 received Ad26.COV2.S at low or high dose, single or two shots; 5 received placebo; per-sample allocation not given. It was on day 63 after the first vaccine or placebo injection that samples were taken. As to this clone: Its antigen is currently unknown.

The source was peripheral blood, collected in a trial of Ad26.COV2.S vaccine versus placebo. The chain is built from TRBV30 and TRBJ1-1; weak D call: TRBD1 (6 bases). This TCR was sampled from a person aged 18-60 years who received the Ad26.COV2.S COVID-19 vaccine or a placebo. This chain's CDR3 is CAWSLLDRMNTEAFF. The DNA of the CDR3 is TGTGCCTGGAGCCTCCTCGACAGGATGAACACTGAAGCTTTCTTT.